Listed here are 32 T cell receptor beta chains from one sample, sequenced in a study of blood T cell repertoires in COVID-19. Clones were sequenced by immunoSEQ multiplex PCR, and TCRdb holds only the in-frame ones, with some missing. This repertoire shows roughly 290,000 clones, about four fifths found once; its top ten account for around 14%. Sequences were obtained from peripheral blood. All receptors come from a person aged 65 to 79 with COVID-19, enrolled during active disease.

The chain is built from TRBV5-4 and TRBJ2-1; possibly TRBD2 for D (6 bases). CDR3 length: 14 residues. Germline CDR1 and CDR2: SGHNT and YYREEE (reference sequence). Trimming removed 3 bases at V and 9 bases at J, with 16 bases between. The CDR3 bases are TGTGCCAGCAGCTCCCCCGGGGGTCACGGTGAGCAGTTCTTC. Its protein is CASSSPGGHGEQFF.

The J gene is TRBJ2-5, the V gene TRBV15; a possible D gene is TRBD2 (7 bases). Germline V gene lookup returns CDR1 LNHNV and CDR2 YYDKDF (reference sequence). The CDR3 consists of 15 residues. Trimming left V 4 bases short and J 6 bases short, with 18 bases between. The CDR3 DNA reads as TGTGCCACCAGCATGGGGGGGACACTTCGGCAGACCCAGTACTTC. Its translation is CATSMGGTLRQTQYF.

This chain uses TRBV5-1 with TRBJ2-2, with TRBD2 matching over 13 bases. CDR3 length: 16 amino acids. The V and J ends lost 3 bases and 6 bases, in that order; junction bases with no gene match: 5. From germline, CDR1 is SGHRS and CDR2 YFSETQ. Written as DNA, the CDR3 is TGCGCCAGCAGCTACGGACTAGCGGGAGTGGCCGGGGAGCTGTTTTTT. Translation gives CASSYGLAGVAGELFF.

The J gene is TRBJ1-2, the V gene TRBV5-1; 8 bases align to TRBD1. This CDR3 is built from 13 residues. From germline, CDR1 is SGHRS and CDR2 YFSETQ. V shed 4 bases, J shed 2 bases, and the junction held 1 base outside the gene matches. The CDR3 loop reads CASSPGGNYGYTF. The CDR3 nucleotides read TGCGCCAGCAGCCCAGGGGGCAACTATGGCTACACCTTC.

For this clone: The identical CDR3 is also encoded by other nucleotide sequences in the sample. The rearrangement uses TRBV6-6 and TRBJ2-3; possible D gene TRBD2, 6 bases. V was clipped by 0 bases and J by 6 bases, with 16 bases between them. This CDR3 contains 16 residues. Germline assignment: CDR1 MNHNY and CDR2 SVGAGI (reference sequence). The CDR3 sequence is CASSYSGQGGADTQYF. The CDR3 bases are TGTGCCAGCAGTTACTCGGGGCAGGGAGGTGCCGATACGCAGTATTTT.

This clone was observed a handful of times. The chain has TRBV7-2 and TRBJ2-3, with 8 bases matching TRBD2. The CDR3 runs 14 residues. From germline, CDR1 is SGHTA and CDR2 FQGNSA. After removal of 4 bases from V and 6 bases from J, the junction contained 6 bases not matched to a gene. The CDR3 DNA reads TGTGCCAGCAGCTCTGGACTAGCAGTGGATACGCAGTATTTT. Its protein product is CASSSGLAVDTQYF.

The chain recombines TRBV5-1 with TRBJ1-2; no definite D call. The CDR3 consists of 12 residues. The germline gives CDR1 SGHRS, CDR2 YFSETQ. Trimming took 2 bases from V and 5 from J, leaving 7 bases between them. The CDR3 spells CASSFGVYGYTF. Written as DNA, the CDR3 is TGCGCCAGCAGCTTCGGAGTATATGGCTACACCTTC. The entire variable domain, with the rest obtained from reference TRBV5-1 and TRBJ1-2, is as follows: KAGVTQTPRYLIKTRGQQVTLSCSPISGHRSVSWYQQTPGQGLQFLFEYFSETQRNKGNFPGRFSGRQFSNSRSEMNVSTLELGDSALYLCASSFGVYGYTFGSGTRLTVV.

The chain is built from TRBV19 and TRBJ2-1; D might be TRBD1 (5 bases). Deletions cut 5 bases from V and 10 bases from J, with 15 bases between. The CDR3 spans 13 residues. Germline V gene lookup returns CDR1 LNHDA and CDR2 SQIVND (reference sequence). CDR3 protein: CASSLGRREEQFF. For the CDR3, the DNA is TGTGCCAGTAGTCTGGGGCGCCGCGAGGAGCAGTTCTTC.

The chain is built from TRBV18 and TRBJ2-6, with D possibly matching TRBD1 (6 bases). Trimming removed 2 bases from V and 2 bases from J, with 16 bases in between. Germline-derived CDR1 and CDR2 are KGHSH and LQKENI. CDR3 length: 18 amino acids. CDR3 coding DNA: TGTGCCAGCTCACCAACTACGGTGACAGGAACTGGGGCCAACGTCCTGACTTTC. This gives the protein CASSPTTVTGTGANVLTF. The full variable domain, in which reference TRBV18 and TRBJ2-6 provide the parts outside the CDR3, is NAGVMQNPRHLVRRRGQEARLRCSPMKGHSHVYWYRQLPEEGLKFMVYLQKENIIDESGMPKERFSAEFPKEGPSILRIQQVVRGDSAAYFCASSPTTVTGTGANVLTFGAGSRLTVL.

This chain joins TRBV5-6 and TRBJ2-1; 9 bases map to TRBD2. Germline loops: CDR1 SGHDT, CDR2 YYEEEE. This CDR3 contains 14 residues. V lost 2 bases to trimming and J lost 15 bases; unmatched junction nucleotides: 12. CDR3 protein: CASSFSSGRPDPFF. CDR3 coding DNA: TGTGCCAGCAGCTTTAGTAGCGGGAGACCCGATCCGTTCTTC.

This clone was seen a few times. The rearrangement links TRBV6-2 or TRBV6-3 to TRBJ2-5, with TRBD1 matching 8 bases. Germline CDR1 and CDR2: MNHEY and SVGEGT. Germline trimming cut 2 bases from V and 9 bases from J; bases unmatched to any gene: 20. CDR3 length equals 18 residues. In nucleotides, the CDR3 is TGTGCCAGCAGTTACGTGGTGGACAGGGCGGCCCCCAGTTTGGCCCAGTACTTC. It codes for CASSYVVDRAAPSLAQYF.

This chain links TRBV5-1 with TRBJ2-1; 7 nucleotides align to TRBD2. The CDR3 runs 15 residues. CDR1 SGHRS and CDR2 YFSETQ come from the germline V gene. The V and J ends lost 1 base and 7 bases, in that order; junction bases with no gene match: 8. The CDR3: CASSLNVAGGNEQFF. The CDR3 DNA is TGCGCCAGCAGCTTGAACGTAGCGGGTGGGAATGAGCAGTTCTTC.

This clone was seen only once. The rearrangement links TRBV7-2 to TRBJ1-6; no clear D. Germline CDR1 and CDR2: SGHTA and FQGNSA. The V end lost 2 bases, the J end lost 3 bases, and 5 bases lay between the germline ends. This CDR3 has 14 residues. The CDR3 DNA is TGTGCCAGCAGCTTATTCGGCTATAATTCACCCCTCCACTTT. This sequence encodes CASSLFGYNSPLHF.

The rearrangement uses TRBV28 and TRBJ2-3; 10 bases line up with TRBD2. Trimming took 8 bases from V and 2 from J; bases not matched to a gene: 7. Germline assignment: CDR1 MDHEN and CDR2 SYDVKM. The CDR3 is 15 residues long. CDR3 DNA: TGTGCCAGCGTCGACAGCGGGAGGGACACAGATACGCAGTATTTT. Translated: CASVDSGRDTDTQYF. The full variable domain, its missing parts supplied by reference TRBV28 and TRBJ2-3, is DVKVTQSSRYLVKRTGEKVFLECVQDMDHENMFWYRQDPGLGLRLIYFSYDVKMKEKGDIPEGYSVSREKKERFSLILESASTNQTSMYLCASVDSGRDTDTQYFGPGTRLTVL.

In this sample, this clone turned up once. The chain couples TRBV7-2 to TRBJ1-6, with no clear D. The CDR3 contains 13 residues. Germline V gene lookup returns CDR1 SGHTA and CDR2 FQGNSA. V lost 2 bases to trimming and J lost 7 bases, with 6 bases between them. CDR3 sequence (DNA): TGTGCCAGCAGCTTACACCGGAATTCACCCCTCCACTTT. Encoded protein: CASSLHRNSPLHF.

This rearrangement joins TRBV5-1 to TRBJ1-5; 7 bases are shared with TRBD1. Germline CDR1 and CDR2: SGHRS and YFSETQ. V shed 8 bases and J 7 bases; nucleotides not matched to a gene: 15. This CDR3 has 15 amino acids. The chain's CDR3 is CARTRPQGIGQPQHF. Written as DNA, the CDR3 is TGCGCCAGGACCCGTCCACAGGGGATAGGACAGCCCCAGCATTTT.

The rearrangement joins TRBV9 to TRBJ2-5; 8 nucleotides match TRBD1. Germline V gives CDR1 SGDLS, CDR2 YYNGEE. V gave up 4 bases and J gave up 4 bases; unmatched junction bases: 6. There are 14 residues in the CDR3. The CDR3 DNA is TGTGCCAGCAGCATACGACAGGGGCGAGAGACCCAGTACTTC. It specifies CASSIRQGRETQYF.

This sequence joins TRBV21-1 and TRBJ2-1; TRBD1, the table's D call, lacks a check against the DNA. TRBV21-1 has pseudogene status. The CDR3 sequence is 13 residues long. Written as DNA, the CDR3 is TGTGCCAGCTTCTGGGGGCCCCGGAATGAGCAGTTCTTC. Protein: CASFWGPRNEQFF.

The genes are TRBV4-3 and TRBJ2-1; D ambiguous. Germline V gives CDR1 LGHNA, CDR2 YSLEER. This CDR3 has 13 amino acids. V shed 0 bases and J shed 9 bases, with 9 bases lying between them. The CDR3 sequence: CASSQEFRLEQFF. In DNA, the CDR3 is TGCGCCAGCAGCCAAGAGTTCAGACTTGAGCAGTTCTTC.

The rearrangement joins TRBV19 to TRBJ2-7, with 7 positions matching TRBD2. Germline V gives CDR1 LNHDA, CDR2 SQIVND (reference sequence). The CDR3 runs to 14 residues. J lost 0 bases, V lost 6 bases, and 5 bases had no gene match. The CDR3 region has the DNA TGTGCCAGTAGGGAGCGGGGTGACTCCTACGAGCAGTACTTC. Translating it yields CASRERGDSYEQYF.

This clone was seen a handful of times. The J gene is TRBJ2-1, the V gene TRBV29-1; 10 positions match TRBD2. The V segment lost 2 bases and the J segment 2 bases; nucleotides outside the gene matches: 0. This CDR3 is 14 amino acids long. Germline V gene sequence: CDR1 SQVTM, CDR2 ANQGSEA. CDR3 in amino acids: CSVELAGAYNEQFF. In nucleotides, the CDR3 is TGCAGCGTTGAACTAGCGGGGGCCTACAATGAGCAGTTCTTC.

This clone was found a few times. The chain combines TRBV6-2 or TRBV6-3 with TRBJ2-1, with 11 bases identical to TRBD2. Trimming at V came to 4 bases and at J to 9 bases, leaving 5 bases not matched to a gene. Germline V lookup: CDR1 MNHEY, CDR2 SVGEGT. This CDR3 is built from 14 residues. The CDR3 DNA is TGTGCCAGCAGTTTCACCGGGACTAGCGGTGAGCAGTTCTTC. Translating it yields CASSFTGTSGEQFF.

J is TRBJ1-5 and V is TRBV20-1; a weak D match, TRBD1 (5 bases). CDR1 is DFQATT and CDR2 is SNEGSKA in the germline V gene (reference sequence). The ends were cut back, 3 bases at V and 0 bases at J, with 12 bases in the middle. The CDR3 is made up of 15 amino acids. The CDR3 loop reads CSASGGGGSNQPQHF. The CDR3 coding sequence is TGCAGTGCTAGTGGGGGGGGTGGTAGCAATCAGCCCCAGCATTTT.

The gene calls are TRBV10-3 and TRBJ1-1; 9 bases line up with TRBD1. CDR3 length: 16 amino acids. CDR1 is ENHRY, CDR2 SYGVKD, per germline. The J segment lost 2 bases and the V segment lost 3 bases, leaving 7 bases of the junction unmatched. As DNA, the CDR3 is TGTGCCATCAGTGATAAAGGACAGGGGAGTAACACTGAAGCTTTCTTT. This codes for CAISDKGQGSNTEAFF.

V usage is TRBV5-1 and J usage is TRBJ2-3; D is undetermined. The CDR3 loop spans 14 amino acids. In germline, CDR1 is SGHRS, CDR2 YFSETQ. The V end lost 1 base, the J end lost 7 bases, and 13 bases lay between the germline ends. The CDR3 protein is CASSLSPMRYTQYF. CDR3 DNA sequence: TGCGCCAGCAGCTTGTCCCCTATGAGATATACGCAGTATTTT.

The chain links TRBV28 to TRBJ1-6; D is ambiguous. CDR1 is MDHEN, CDR2 SYDVKM, per germline. The CDR3 is 15 residues long. The V end lost 6 bases, the J end lost 2 bases, and 11 bases lay between the germline ends. CDR3 loop: CASRTAWTYNSPLHF. CDR3 in DNA: TGTGCCAGCAGAACAGCTTGGACCTATAATTCACCCCTCCACTTT.

The chain links TRBV3-1 (or the pseudogene TRBV3-2) to TRBJ1-1; no reliable D call. The V end was cut by 4 bases, the J end by 4 bases, with 10 bases between. Germline V gives CDR1 LGHDT, CDR2 YNNKEL (reference sequence). CDR3 length: 13 amino acids. CDR3 residues: CASSPLMSTEAFF. In DNA form, the CDR3 reads TGTGCCAGCAGCCCCTTGATGAGCACTGAAGCTTTCTTT.

V is TRBV21-1 and J is TRBJ2-2; TRBD2 was called by the table and not checked on the DNA. TRBV21-1 is labeled a pseudogene. The CDR3 sequence is 15 residues long. The CDR3: CASSKSDGSIGELFF. CDR3 DNA sequence: TGTGCCAGCAGCAAATCCGACGGGTCAATCGGGGAGCTGTTTTTT.

CDR3 DNA: TGTGCCAGCAGGGGACAGGGGGCAGACTATGGCTACACCTTC. Its translation: CASRGQGADYGYTF. The chain uses TRBV6-5 and TRBJ1-2, with 12 bases matching TRBD1. Trimming removed 6 bases from V and 3 bases from J; junction bases left unmatched: 2. The CDR3 has 14 amino acids. Germline V gives CDR1 MNHEY, CDR2 SVGAGI.

The chain carries TRBV5-1 and TRBJ1-6; D is possibly TRBD1 (6 bases). Deletions cut 4 bases from V and 0 bases from J, with 11 bases between. Germline V gene data show CDR1 as SGHRS and CDR2 as YFSETQ. CDR3 length equals 16 residues. The CDR3 bases are TGCGCCAGCAGCATAGGACAGAGCTCCTATAATTCACCCCTCCACTTT. Its protein product is CASSIGQSSYNSPLHF.

The chain carries TRBV27 and TRBJ2-1, with a possible D match to TRBD2 (7 bases). This CDR3 is built from 16 residues. Germline V gene lookup returns CDR1 MNHEY and CDR2 SMNVEV (reference sequence). The V end lost 2 bases, the J end lost 0 bases, and 11 bases lay between the germline ends. CDR3 residues: CASSLPGGSSYNEQFF. DNA for the CDR3: TGTGCCAGCAGTTTACCGGGGGGCAGCTCCTACAATGAGCAGTTCTTC.

The gene calls are TRBV5-5 and TRBJ1-5; a weak D match, TRBD1 (5 bases). Germline CDR1 reads SGHKS; CDR2 reads YYEKEE (reference sequence). This CDR3 has 15 amino acids. With 0 bases removed from V and 11 bases from J, the gap between germline ends came to 18 bases. The CDR3 bases are TGTGCCAGCAGCTTGGGACTAGGGGTGCCGGAGGCCCAGCATTTT. It is translated as CASSLGLGVPEAQHF.